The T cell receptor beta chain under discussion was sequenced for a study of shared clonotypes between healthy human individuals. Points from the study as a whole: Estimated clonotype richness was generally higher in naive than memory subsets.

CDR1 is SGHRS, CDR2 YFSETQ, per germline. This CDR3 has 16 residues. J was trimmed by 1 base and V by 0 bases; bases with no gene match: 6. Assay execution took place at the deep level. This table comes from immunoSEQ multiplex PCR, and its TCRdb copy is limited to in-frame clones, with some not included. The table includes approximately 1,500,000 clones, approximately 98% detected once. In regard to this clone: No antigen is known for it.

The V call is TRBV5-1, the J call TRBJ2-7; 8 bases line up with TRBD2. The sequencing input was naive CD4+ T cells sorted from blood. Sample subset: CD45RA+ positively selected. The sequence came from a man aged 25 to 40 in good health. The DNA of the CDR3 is TGCGCCAGCAGCTTGGCGAGGCGGGAGGATTCCTACGAGCAGTACTTC. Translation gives CASSLARREDSYEQYF. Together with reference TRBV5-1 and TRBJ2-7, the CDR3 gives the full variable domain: KAGVTQTPRYLIKTRGQQVTLSCSPISGHRSVSWYQQTPGQGLQFLFEYFSETQRNKGNFPGRFSGRQFSNSRSEMNVSTLELGDSALYLCASSLARREDSYEQYFGPGTRLTVT.